This T cell receptor (beta chain) was recorded in a study of blood T cell repertoires in COVID-19. Study-wide background: Samples of COVID-19 (acute and convalescent) were obtained from the United States, Italy and Spain. Sample material is recorded as cDNA or gDNA derived from T cells, B-cell-depleted T cells, or PBMCs.

Methods used by the authors: The assay estimated nucleated cells by amplifying reference gene primers. This table comes from immunoSEQ multiplex PCR, and its TCRdb copy is limited to in-frame clones, with some not included. V, J and clone size reflect that table, while D and trimming were determined from the DNA. The repertoire includes under 250,000 clones, approximately 91% of them detected once, and 4.8% sits in the top ten. Trimming at V came to 3 bases and at J to 1 base, leaving 3 bases not matched to a gene. The germline V gene has CDR1 SSHAT and CDR2 FNYEAQ (reference sequence). The CDR3 has 15 residues.

This sequence originates from a woman in her forties with acute or convalescent COVID-19. Material for sequencing was peripheral blood. The V call is TRBV7-7, the J call TRBJ2-5; the match to TRBD2 covers 9 bases. In nucleotides, the CDR3 is TGTGCCAGCAGCTTGACACTAGCGGGCCAAGAGACCCAGTACTTC. Amino acids: CASSLTLAGQETQYF. The entire variable domain, with the rest obtained from reference TRBV7-7 and TRBJ2-5, is as follows: GAGVSQSPRYKVTKRGQDVTLRCDPISSHATLYWYQQALGQGPEFLTYFNYEAQPDKSGLPSDRFSAERPEGSISTLTIQRTEQRDSAMYRCASSLTLAGQETQYFGPGTRLLVL.